The subject of this entry is one T cell receptor beta chain. The antigen is not known. Vbeta (60) and Jbeta (13) primers were used in the PCR. Using immunoSEQ multiplex PCR, the repertoire was profiled, and TCRdb retains in-frame clones only, with some absent. This sample has 110,000 to 150,000 clones; around 75% occur once, and the top ten carry around 7%. These data belong to a study of cytomegalovirus exposure and HLA in healthy donors. The CDR3 runs to 12 residues. The V and J ends lost 6 bases and 12 bases respectively, with 15 bases between them. Germline values: CDR1 MDHEN, CDR2 SYDVKM. Study-level points and caveats: Per a later analysis, HLA-associated TCR beta chains showed more clonal expansion than other, equally common TCR beta chains. The study assumed roughly uniform donor sequencing depth for presence/absence analyses. Information on immune exposure was restricted to one variable (CMV serostatus).

The rearrangement links TRBV28 to TRBJ1-5, with D unresolved. The receptor's source is a man aged 25-40 years in good health and CMV-seronegative. The specimen sequenced was PBMCs. CDR3 nucleotides: TGTGCCAGCAGCCCCGCCGGAGGAATCCAGCATTTT. It is translated as CASSPAGGIQHF.